This TCR beta chain was observed in a study of early T cells in non-severe SARS-CoV-2 infection listed by TCRdb under 2021. In terms of the full investigation: TCR sequencing used bulk RNA from unsorted whole blood, so alpha and beta chains could not be paired.

Libraries were constructed by 5' RACE. Sequencing used a NextSeq 500. Unique molecular identifiers were attached to individual cDNA molecules in the TCR library protocol so that sequencing error and PCR bias could be corrected. TCR alpha and beta chains were both sequenced, and the abundances of alpha and beta sequences in each sample were closely correlated with each other. From the authors' description of their analysis: Decombinator V4 was used to perform V gene, J gene and CDR3 annotation of TCR sequences. Expanded TCRs were defined as changing significantly between any two time points under a Poisson model with p below 0.0001. Abundances of TCRs were expressed as counts per million after normalisation to the total number of TCRs sequenced in each sample. MAIT TCRs were defined by TRAV1-2 paired with TRAJ12, TRAJ20 or TRAJ33, and iNKT TCRs by TRAV10 paired with TRAJ18. A search of VDJdb, accessed on 1 November 2021, was run for TCRs annotated to CMV, EBV and SARS-CoV-2, with TCRs annotated for multiple antigens excluded. The public reads were run again by TCRdb, first through fastp at Q25 and then through MiXCR, and only productive beta chains were kept. When rows share a CDR3 protein, they turn into one entry using the most common DNA and genes. TCRdb's processing, not the authors', yielded these V and J calls. Recorded for this sample are tens of thousands of distinct CDR3 sequences; 10% to 15% of them occurred a single time. The ten top clones hold roughly 6% of the sample.

Set within a cohort of healthcare workers in London, UK, this nested case-control study involved weekly PCR testing of nasopharyngeal swabs along with blood sampling. Healthcare workers were enrolled in the week of the UK lockdown, from 23 to 31 March 2020, and were followed every week for up to roughly 15 weeks. Points on this clonotype: What antigen it recognizes has not been identified. No base-level quality is on record; no much larger clone is a single base apart.

Including the terminal cysteine and phenylalanine, the CDR3 comprises 14 residues. The CDR3 DNA has 42 bases and is translated from base 1. Based on the germline V gene, the CDR1 and CDR2 sequences are SQVTM and ANQGSEA. Trimming at the junction amounts to 4 bases on V and 7 bases on J, and the germline ends lie 19 bases apart. What the study reported, not specific to this receptor: Matching against VDJdb was skewed toward anti-spike CD8 responses, likely underestimated virus-specific expansions, and missed private and CD4 specificities.

The sequence links TRBV29-1 to TRBJ1-1, with the D gene call left open. This TCR was recovered from an adult who was a healthcare worker with PCR-confirmed SARS-CoV-2 infection or an uninfected control (not recorded which). The sample comprised whole blood. The CDR3 region reads CSVASLGGRGEAFF. The nucleotide sequence reads as follows: TGCAGCGTTGCCTCTTTAGGAGGGCGGGGTGAAGCTTTCTTT.